The T cell receptor (beta chain) under discussion was sequenced for a study of CD8+CD57+ T cells in acquired aplastic anemia. Whole-study context: Roughly 3.1 ug was the average amount of DNA from sorted CD4+ and CD8+ cells. Average CD4+ read depth in healthy donors was 10 million to 12 million reads.

Comments on this clonotype: Antigen unknown.

The use of genomic DNA as template underpinned the TCR beta VDJ and CDR3 profiling. One entry per CDR3 protein, called by TCRdb with MiXCR from the reads. The sample lists about 190,000 distinct CDR3 sequences; around half were seen once. CDR1 and CDR2 from the germline V gene are GTSNPN and SVGIG (reference sequence). This CDR3 region has 12 residues. Trimming left V 5 bases short and J 6 bases short, with 12 bases between. Points from the study as a whole: Significance was not reached for CD8+ Simpson's diversity between patients and controls.

The V gene is TRBV30, the J gene TRBJ2-3; D ambiguous. The receptor comes from a human donor in good health, serving as a control. Sample: sorted CD4+, CD8+, or CD8+CD57+ T cells (not recorded which) from PBMCs. The CDR3 sequence: CAWGPQLDTQYF. The CDR3 DNA follows: TGTGCCTGGGGCCCTCAATTGGATACGCAGTATTTT.